This entry features one T cell receptor beta chain sequence. Sequencing was performed with immunoSEQ multiplex PCR; in TCRdb, only in-frame clones are kept and a portion is missing. The sample has roughly 200,000 clones; more than 70% are singletons. The data belong to a study of blood T cell repertoires in COVID-19. About the research overall: T cells, B-cell-depleted T cells, or PBMCs supplied cDNA or gDNA.

CDR1 is SEHNR, CDR2 FQNEAQ, per germline (reference sequence). The length of the CDR3 is 12 residues. Trimming at V came to 8 bases and at J to 14 bases, leaving 14 bases not matched to a gene. The chain uses TRBV7-9 and TRBJ1-2, with TRBD1 matching over 7 bases. The clonotype was recovered from an older woman with acute or convalescent COVID-19. Sequenced: peripheral blood. The CDR3 bases are TGTGCCAGCTCTTCTGGCAGGGGGACAAAGACCTTC. This translates into CASSSGRGTKTF.